These 15 T cell receptor beta chains originate from one sample sequenced in a study of CD8 T cells in ankylosing spondylitis. Study observations and caveats: Ankylosing spondylitis blood appeared to be characterized by a TCR beta motif of 7 to 9 highly homologous variants.

One entry per CDR3 protein results from TCRdb running MiXCR on the 5' RACE reads. This sample yields 350,000 or so distinct CDR3 sequences, of which roughly 8% are seen a single time; less than 15% belongs to the top ten. These receptors' antigens are unknown. Sample: blood, either unsorted or a sorted T cell fraction (not recorded which). Receptor source: a male donor with ankylosing spondylitis.

V is TRBV7-3 and J is TRBJ2-7, with D perhaps TRBD1 or TRBD2 (5 bases each). The CDR3 covers 14 residues. The germline V and J ends were trimmed by 5 bases and 2 bases, with 13 bases remaining between them. Germline lookup yields CDR1 SGHTA and CDR2 FQGTGA. In nucleotides, the CDR3 is TGTGCCAGCAGCCAAAGGGACGGGCCCTACGAGCAGTACTTC. This sequence encodes CASSQRDGPYEQYF.

This chain joins TRBV28 and TRBJ2-1; unclear D gene. Germline V gene lookup returns CDR1 MDHEN and CDR2 SYDVKM. The ends were cut back, 4 bases at V and 3 bases at J, with 10 bases in the middle. The length of the CDR3 is 14 residues. CDR3 loop: CASSYNYRYNEQFF. The CDR3 coding sequence is TGTGCCAGCAGTTATAACTACCGCTACAATGAGCAGTTCTTC. Variable domain in full (rest from reference TRBV28 and TRBJ2-1): DVKVTQSSRYLVKRTGEKVFLECVQDMDHENMFWYRQDPGLGLRLIYFSYDVKMKEKGDIPEGYSVSREKKERFSLILESASTNQTSMYLCASSYNYRYNEQFFGPGTRLTVL.

As regards this clonotype: One end of the junction is discordant with germline, which a read error may explain. The rearrangement joins TRBV20-1 to TRBJ2-7, with 9 bases fitting TRBD2. The CDR3 has 17 residues. The germline CDR1 and CDR2 sequences are DFQATT and SNEGSKA (reference sequence). The CDR3 DNA sequence: TGCTGTGCGACAGCTGCGACTAGCGGCCGGGGAACCTACGAGCAGTACTTC. It codes for CCATAATSGRGTYEQYF.

This clonotype has more than one count but fewer than ten. Here the CDR3 DNA reads TGTGCCAGCAGCTTTCAGGGACAGGGGGCCACTGAAGCTTTCTTT. This sequence encodes CASSFQGQGATEAFF. The chain has TRBV7-9 and TRBJ1-1; TRBD1 matches at 12 bases. The CDR3 runs to 15 residues. Per the germline V gene, CDR1 is SEHNR and CDR2 is FQNEAQ (reference sequence). After removal of 3 bases from V and 4 bases from J, the junction contained 3 bases not matched to a gene.

The CDR3 coding sequence is TGTGCCAGCTCACCAAGGGCAGGCACAGATACGCAGTATTTT. It yields the protein CASSPRAGTDTQYF. V and J are TRBV18 and TRBJ2-3; D remains unclear. The germline gives CDR1 KGHSH, CDR2 LQKENI. The CDR3 totals 14 residues. V lost 2 bases, J lost 1 base, and 7 bases lay in between.

In this sample, this clonotype turned up a few times. J is TRBJ2-5 and V is TRBV5-1; TRBD2 agrees at 12 bases. The CDR3 is 17 residues long. Germline V gene lookup returns CDR1 SGHRS and CDR2 YFSETQ. The V segment lost 4 bases and the J segment 3 bases; nucleotides outside the gene matches: 10. The CDR3 DNA reads as TGCGCCAGCAGCCCGCCTCTAGCGGGAGGGGTGGAAGAGACCCAGTACTTC. Protein: CASSPPLAGGVEETQYF.

The chain recombines TRBV30 with TRBJ2-5; 8 positions match TRBD2. Germline V CDR1 and CDR2: GTSNPN, SVGIG (reference sequence). The CDR3 totals 17 residues. V was pared by 3 bases and J by 1 base, with 13 bases of the junction left unmatched. CDR3 DNA sequence: TGTGCCTGGAGCGTAGGGGATGGCGGGAGGCTCCAAGAGACCCAGTACTTC. This sequence encodes CAWSVGDGGRLQETQYF. Filled out from reference TRBV30 and TRBJ2-5, the complete variable domain reads SQTIHQWPATLVQPVGSPLSLECTVEGTSNPNLYWYRQAAGRGLQLLFYSVGIGQISSEVPQNLSASRPQDRQFILSSKKLLLSDSGFYLCAWSVGDGGRLQETQYFGPGTRLLVL.

This clonotype showed up many times. The junction and the germline gene differ at one end; a read error may be behind it. The chain links TRBV15 to TRBJ1-6; perhaps TRBD1 as D (6 bases). Germline assignment: CDR1 LNHNV and CDR2 YYDKDF (reference sequence). The CDR3 totals 15 residues. CDR3 coding DNA: TGTGCCACCAGCAGCGGTGGGGGCTATAGTTCACCCCTCCACTTT. Translating gives CATSSGGGYSSPLHF.

The table lists this clonotype with a few counts. This chain connects TRBV12-3 or TRBV12-4 to TRBJ2-5; D assignment may be TRBD1 or TRBD2 (5 bases each). The CDR3 totals 18 residues. V was cut by 3 bases and J by 4 bases, with 24 bases left in between. The CDR3 DNA sequence: TGTGCCAGCAGTTTCCCTCGGCCTGGGCGCCCTGGGGGAGAGACCCAGTACTTC. Translating it yields CASSFPRPGRPGGETQYF.

A few counts support this clonotype. V is TRBV4-1 and J is TRBJ2-2; possibly TRBD2 for D (6 bases). V shed 2 bases and J shed 6 bases, with 16 bases lying between them. The CDR3 sequence is 16 residues long. Germline loops: CDR1 MGHRA, CDR2 YSYEKL. Here the CDR3 reads CASSQSGRGPPGELFF. In DNA form, the CDR3 reads TGCGCCAGCAGCCAATCAGGGCGGGGCCCTCCCGGGGAGCTGTTTTTT.

This clonotype was seen more than once but under ten times. The V gene is TRBV5-1, the J gene TRBJ2-7; 9 bases agree with TRBD1. The CDR3 loop spans 14 amino acids. Germline CDR1 SGHRS, CDR2 YFSETQ. Trimming removed 2 bases from V and 4 bases from J; junction bases left unmatched: 4. In DNA form, the CDR3 reads TGCGCCAGCAGCTTCCCCGGGACAGGGTACGAGCAGTACTTC. Encoded protein: CASSFPGTGYEQYF.

This clonotype was recorded a few times. This chain links TRBV11-2 with TRBJ2-3; D call uncertain. The germline V gene encodes CDR1 SGHAT and CDR2 FQNNGV. V dropped 2 bases and J dropped 0 bases, with 9 bases sitting between them. The CDR3 has 15 amino acids. CDR3 region: CASSLNGLSTDTQYF. DNA for the CDR3: TGTGCCAGCAGCTTAAACGGGTTGAGCACAGATACGCAGTATTTT. The complete variable domain, with remaining parts taken from reference TRBV11-2 and TRBJ2-3, reads EAGVAQSPRYKIIEKRQSVAFWCNPISGHATLYWYQQILGQGPKLLIQFQNNGVVDDSQLPKDRFSAERLKGVDSTLKIQPAKLEDSAVYLCASSLNGLSTDTQYFGPGTRLTVL.

The chain couples TRBV28 to TRBJ2-4; the D call may be TRBD1 or TRBD2 (6 bases each). The germline CDR1 and CDR2 sequences are MDHEN and SYDVKM. Trimming took off 2 bases at V and 7 bases at J, with 18 bases between the two ends. This CDR3 has 16 residues. The CDR3 bases are TGTGCCAGCAGTTTACGGGGGCTCAGGCAGGTCAACATTCAGTACTTC. Translating gives CASSLRGLRQVNIQYF.

In its sample, this clonotype was seen a few times. The chain's CDR3 is CAWSRGAYEQYF. In DNA, the CDR3 is TGTGCCTGGAGTCGGGGCGCCTACGAGCAGTACTTC. The chain uses TRBV30 and TRBJ2-7; D is tentatively TRBD1 or TRBD2 (5 bases each). V lost 2 bases and J 2 bases, leaving 7 bases between the germline ends. Germline values: CDR1 GTSNPN, CDR2 SVGIG (reference sequence). CDR3 size: 12 residues.

V usage is TRBV18 and J usage is TRBJ1-2; D is unresolved. This CDR3 region has 13 residues. Between the trimmed V and J ends, which lost 0 bases and 7 bases, there was a span of 9 bases. Germline-derived CDR1 and CDR2 are KGHSH and LQKENI. The CDR3 DNA sequence: TGTGCCAGCTCACCACCAGGGATGGGTGGCTACACCTTC. Amino acid sequence: CASSPPGMGGYTF. Full variable domain (missing parts from reference TRBV18 and TRBJ1-2): NAGVMQNPRHLVRRRGQEARLRCSPMKGHSHVYWYRQLPEEGLKFMVYLQKENIIDESGMPKERFSAEFPKEGPSILRIQQVVRGDSAAYFCASSPPGMGGYTFGSGTRLTVV.